This TCR beta chain emerged from a study of cytomegalovirus exposure and HLA in healthy donors. The V gene lost 8 bases and the J gene lost 3 bases, with 12 bases spanning the gap. CDR3 length equals 13 residues. Germline CDR1 MNHEY, CDR2 SVGAGI. Vbeta (60) and Jbeta (13) primers were used in the PCR. Original processing notes: Roughly 11 million of the roughly 80 million unique TCR beta chains counted in a later analysis were shared. TCRdb keeps only in-frame clones here, not all; method: immunoSEQ multiplex PCR. V, J and clone size reflect that table, while D and trimming were determined from the DNA. The sample shows about 140,000 clones, 70% to 85% of them seen only once. Remarks on this clone: The antigen remains undetermined.

Study observations and caveats: For most subjects, TCR beta sequences were reported to predict HLA-A and HLA-B alleles with accuracy. Certain sequence variants were highly shared and formed a cluster, and this cluster was likely a sequencing artifact.

Material for sequencing was PBMCs. The chain uses TRBV6-5 and TRBJ2-3; tentatively, D is TRBD2 (5 bases). The clonotype was recovered from a man between 40 and 49 years old in good health and CMV-seropositive. CDR3 DNA sequence: TGTGCCAGCTCTAAGCCGGGGACAGATACGCAGTATTTT. Translation: CASSKPGTDTQYF.